The 18 T cell receptor beta chains listed next were all sequenced from one sample in a study of T-cell reconstitution after alpha-beta-depleted transplantation in children. For TCRbeta, the library was prepared with unique molecular identifiers. TCRdb redid the calling of the PCR reads with MiXCR, one entry per CDR3 protein. The table has some 350,000 distinct CDR3 sequences, 10% seen once. Sequencing was performed on PBMCs from the stem cell graft donor, taken from the stem cell graft. The source is a human donor who donated a stem cell graft to a child with acute lymphoblastic leukemia.

A few counts support this clonotype. The V and J genes are TRBV9 and TRBJ1-3, with D possibly TRBD1 on 6 matching bases. The CDR3 spans 17 residues. The V end lost 4 bases, the J end lost 0 bases, and 17 bases lay between the germline ends. Germline CDR1 SGDLS, CDR2 YYNGEE. The CDR3, as DNA: TGTGCCAGCAGCTCCCTCGACAGGTCCAGCTCTGGAAACACCATATATTTT. Amino acids: CASSSLDRSSSGNTIYF.

This clonotype was counted only a few times. The V gene is TRBV3-1, the J gene TRBJ2-7; the D gene is possibly TRBD2 (6 bases). Deletions cut 1 base from V and 5 bases from J, with 9 bases between. This CDR3 has 13 amino acids. The germline V gene encodes CDR1 LGHDT and CDR2 YNNKEL (reference sequence). The CDR3 DNA sequence: TGTGCCAGCAGCCAAGTTCTAGCGAACGAGCAGTACTTC. Its translation: CASSQVLANEQYF.

A few counts support this clonotype. The chain joins TRBV4-2 to TRBJ1-1; D is undetermined. Germline V CDR1 and CDR2: LGHNA, YNFKEQ. CDR3 length: 13 amino acids. V dropped 1 base and J dropped 5 bases, with 8 bases sitting between them. The CDR3 loop reads CASSQGRTTEAFF. The CDR3 DNA follows: TGTGCCAGCAGCCAAGGACGGACGACTGAAGCTTTCTTT.

This clonotype was counted many times. The V call is TRBV21-1, the J call TRBJ1-6; the D segment call TRBD1 is taken from the table without a DNA check. TRBV21-1 is termed a pseudogene. This CDR3 region has 14 residues. In DNA, the CDR3 is TGTGCCAGCAGCAAAGGACAGAGGAATTCACCCCTCCACTTT. This sequence encodes CASSKGQRNSPLHF.

Of note for this clonotype: At one end, the junction sequence differs from germline, possibly due to a read error. This sequence joins TRBV7-9 and TRBJ2-5; D is undetermined. The CDR3 extends over 15 amino acids. Germline V gives CDR1 SEHNR, CDR2 FQNEAQ (reference sequence). CDR3 DNA sequence: TGTGCCAGCAGCTACCTGGACGTTAGGCAAGGGACCCAGTACTTC. As protein: CASSYLDVRQGTQYF.

This clonotype has ten or more counts. The V and J genes are TRBV5-6 and TRBJ2-5, with TRBD2 identical over 10 bases. Germline V gives CDR1 SGHDT, CDR2 YYEEEE. J gave up 4 bases and V 2 bases, and 11 bases lay outside the gene matches. CDR3 size: 17 residues. CDR3 sequence: CASSFKTSGRAPETQYF. The CDR3 DNA is TGTGCCAGCAGCTTTAAGACCAGCGGGAGGGCCCCAGAGACCCAGTACTTC.

This clonotype has a handful of counts. The chain joins TRBV29-1 to TRBJ2-5; no definite D call. V gave up 0 bases and J gave up 3 bases, with 11 bases separating them. CDR1 and CDR2 (germline): SQVTM, ANQGSEA. CDR3 length: 14 residues. CDR3 amino acids: CSVEDLDEEETQYF. The CDR3 nucleotides read TGCAGCGTTGAAGATTTGGACGAGGAAGAGACCCAGTACTTC.

This clonotype was seen more than once but under ten times. CDR3 amino acids: CASSADREGEKLFF. The CDR3, as DNA: TGCGCCAGCAGCGCGGACAGGGAGGGAGAAAAACTGTTTTTT. This chain links TRBV5-1 with TRBJ1-4, with 8 bases identical to TRBD1. This CDR3 region has 14 residues. V shed 4 bases, J shed 8 bases, and the junction held 7 bases outside the gene matches. CDR1 is SGHRS, CDR2 YFSETQ, per germline.

At least ten counts were recorded for this clonotype. The V call is TRBV5-1, the J call TRBJ1-2, with TRBD1 as a possible D gene (5 bases). From germline, CDR1 is SGHRS and CDR2 YFSETQ. The CDR3 extends over 12 amino acids. The V gene lost 4 bases and the J gene lost 4 bases, with 8 bases spanning the gap. The CDR3 nucleotides read TGCGCCAGCAGCCCCGACAGCTATGGCTACACCTTC. It translates to CASSPDSYGYTF.

This clonotype was detected a few times. The chain carries TRBV4-2 and TRBJ2-5; the match to TRBD2 covers 10 bases. The CDR3 covers 14 residues. V lost 4 bases to trimming and J lost 7 bases; unmatched junction nucleotides: 6. CDR1 LGHNA and CDR2 YNFKEQ come from the germline V gene. CDR3 residues: CASSPRLAGGTQYF. As DNA, the CDR3 is TGTGCCAGCAGCCCTCGACTAGCGGGTGGGACCCAGTACTTC.

The rearrangement joins TRBV10-3 to TRBJ2-3; D gene ambiguous. Trimming took 10 bases from V and 0 from J, leaving 14 bases between them. The CDR3 has 14 amino acids. The germline gives CDR1 ENHRY, CDR2 SYGVKD. The CDR3 nucleotides are TGTGCCACCCGGAAAGATACTAGCACAGATACGCAGTATTTT. It yields the protein CATRKDTSTDTQYF.

The chain carries TRBV28 and TRBJ2-1; D perhaps matches TRBD2 (7 bases). The CDR3 has 14 amino acids. The V gene's germline CDR1 is MDHEN and CDR2 SYDVKM. Trimming removed 8 bases from V and 10 bases from J, with 21 bases in between. In nucleotides, the CDR3 is TGTGCCAGCGGACGGTGGGGGGGGGCTCCGGAGCAGTTCTTC. The encoded protein is CASGRWGGAPEQFF.

This clonotype is termed medium-sized. This chain connects TRBV7-9 to TRBJ2-7; TRBD1 agrees at 8 bases. V lost 2 bases, J lost 2 bases, and 2 bases stayed unmatched. The CDR3 length is 14 residues. Germline-derived CDR1 and CDR2 are SEHNR and FQNEAQ (reference sequence). As DNA, the CDR3 is TGTGCCAGCAGCTTATTGGGACAGGCCTACGAGCAGTACTTC. Its translation is CASSLLGQAYEQYF.

This clonotype was detected a few times. This chain joins TRBV12-3 or TRBV12-4 and TRBJ2-1; D might be TRBD1 (6 bases). Between the trimmed V and J ends, which lost 6 bases and 6 bases, there was a span of 12 bases. This CDR3 has 13 amino acids. In nucleotides, the CDR3 is TGTGCCAGCAGGGAGGACAGACTCAATGAGCAGTTCTTC. Its translation is CASREDRLNEQFF.

This clonotype has only a few counts. V usage is TRBV18 and J usage is TRBJ1-5; 8 bases agree with TRBD1. CDR1 is KGHSH and CDR2 is LQKENI in the germline V gene. CDR3 length equals 14 residues. V was pared by 6 bases and J by 7 bases, with 8 bases of the junction left unmatched. DNA of the CDR3: TGTGCCAGCTCCTCGGACAGGGAGGACCAGCCCCAGCATTTT. This translates into CASSSDREDQPQHF.

This clonotype showed up just a few times. V and J are TRBV6-2 or TRBV6-3 and TRBJ1-1, with 7 bases fitting TRBD1. Trimming cost V 6 bases and J 0 bases; bases outside gene matches: 7. Germline CDR1 MNHEY, CDR2 SVGEGT. This CDR3 spans 15 amino acids. The CDR3 reads CASRTRGQLNTEAFF. CDR3 nucleotide sequence: TGTGCCAGCAGGACTAGGGGGCAGCTGAACACTGAAGCTTTCTTT.

The chain employs TRBV19 and TRBJ2-7; 10 nucleotides line up with TRBD2. This CDR3 has 15 residues. The germline gives CDR1 LNHDA, CDR2 SQIVND (reference sequence). V was clipped by 7 bases and J by 2 bases; unmatched bases: 8. CDR3: CASTYIAGGTYEQYF. Written as DNA, the CDR3 is TGTGCCAGTACCTATATAGCGGGAGGCACCTACGAGCAGTACTTC.

This clonotype was picked up many times. The genes are TRBV10-3 and TRBJ2-5, with a weak D call TRBD2 (6 bases). Germline CDR1 reads ENHRY; CDR2 reads SYGVKD. Trimming stripped 4 bases from V and 7 bases from J, with 16 bases between. CDR3 size: 14 residues. The CDR3 nucleotides read TGTGCCATCAGTGGTGGGGGGAGCGCTTCGACCCAGTACTTC. It specifies CAISGGGSASTQYF.